The following is a TCR beta chain sequence with its context. Its cognate antigen is unknown. The CDR3 totals 15 residues. CDR1 is SGHTA, CDR2 FQGNSA, per germline. After removal of 5 bases from V and 3 bases from J, the junction contained 8 bases not matched to a gene. The data stem from a study of radiotherapy plus CTLA-4 blockade in lung cancer. Across the whole study: Patients showed objective responses in 18% of cases, and disease control was achieved by approximately 31%.

The table came from immunoSEQ multiplex PCR; TCRdb's copy has only in-frame clones and leaves some out. The sample lists around 59,000 clones, 75% to 85% occurring once. Whole-study results and caveats: Early blood T cell clone dynamics, with interferon-beta, were reported to best predict response. TCR clones from tumors expanded in blood after radiotherapy plus ipilimumab.

The clonotype originates from a human donor with non-small cell lung cancer who had a partial response to radiotherapy plus ipilimumab. This specimen was peripheral blood, taken from a patient treated with radiotherapy plus ipilimumab. The rearrangement links TRBV7-2 to TRBJ2-7; 9 bases are a match to TRBD1. CDR3 residues: CASSTHTGGSYEQYF. In DNA, the CDR3 is TGTGCCAGCAGCACCCACACAGGGGGCAGCTACGAGCAGTACTTC.